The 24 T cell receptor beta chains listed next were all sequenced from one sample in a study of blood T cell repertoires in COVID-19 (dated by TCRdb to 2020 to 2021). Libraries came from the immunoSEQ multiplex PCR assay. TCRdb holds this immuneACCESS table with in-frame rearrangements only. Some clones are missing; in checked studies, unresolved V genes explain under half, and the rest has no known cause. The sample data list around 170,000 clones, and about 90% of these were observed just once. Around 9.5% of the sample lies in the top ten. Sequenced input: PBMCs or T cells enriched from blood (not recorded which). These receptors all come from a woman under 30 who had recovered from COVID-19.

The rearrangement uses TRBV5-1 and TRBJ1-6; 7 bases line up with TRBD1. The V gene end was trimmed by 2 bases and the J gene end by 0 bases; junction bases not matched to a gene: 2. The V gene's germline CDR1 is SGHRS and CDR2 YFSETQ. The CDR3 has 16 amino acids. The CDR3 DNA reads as TGCGCCAGCAGCTTCACAGGGGACTCCTATAATTCACCCCTCCACTTT. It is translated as CASSFTGDSYNSPLHF.

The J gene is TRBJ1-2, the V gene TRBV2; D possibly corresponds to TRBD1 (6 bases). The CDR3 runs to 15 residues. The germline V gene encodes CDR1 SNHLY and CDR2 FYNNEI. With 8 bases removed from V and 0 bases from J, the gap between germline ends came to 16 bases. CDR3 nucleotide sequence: TGTGCCAGCGGGCCGGGACACTTTGCTAACTATGGCTACACCTTC. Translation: CASGPGHFANYGYTF.

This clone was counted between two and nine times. Written as DNA, the CDR3 is TGTGCCAGCAGCTTTGGTCAGGCCCGCACAGATACGCAGTATTTT. It is translated as CASSFGQARTDTQYF. This chain joins TRBV5-4 and TRBJ2-3; D is uncertain. This CDR3 has 15 amino acids. From germline, CDR1 is SGHNT and CDR2 YYREEE (reference sequence). V lost 2 bases and J lost 1, with 11 bases in between.

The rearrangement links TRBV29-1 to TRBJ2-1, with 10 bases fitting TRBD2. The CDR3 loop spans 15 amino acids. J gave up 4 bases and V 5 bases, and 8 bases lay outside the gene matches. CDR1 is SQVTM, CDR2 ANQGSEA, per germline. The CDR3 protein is CSVWAGTSAYNEQFF. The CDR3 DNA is TGCAGCGTTTGGGCCGGGACTAGCGCTTACAATGAGCAGTTCTTC.

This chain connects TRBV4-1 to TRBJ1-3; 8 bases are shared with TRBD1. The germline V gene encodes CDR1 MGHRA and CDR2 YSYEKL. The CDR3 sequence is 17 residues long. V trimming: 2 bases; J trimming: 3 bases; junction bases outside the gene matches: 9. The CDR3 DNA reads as TGCGCCAGCAGCCAATTTATGGACAGGGAGGGTGGAAACACCATATATTTT. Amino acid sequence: CASSQFMDREGGNTIYF.

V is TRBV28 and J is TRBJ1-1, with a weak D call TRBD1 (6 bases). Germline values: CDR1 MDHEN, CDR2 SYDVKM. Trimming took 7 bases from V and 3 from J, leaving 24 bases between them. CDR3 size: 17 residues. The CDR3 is CASNLLLQGPGDTEAFF. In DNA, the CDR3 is TGTGCCAGCAACTTACTCTTACAGGGTCCGGGTGACACTGAAGCTTTCTTT. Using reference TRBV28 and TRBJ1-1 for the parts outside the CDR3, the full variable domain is DVKVTQSSRYLVKRTGEKVFLECVQDMDHENMFWYRQDPGLGLRLIYFSYDVKMKEKGDIPEGYSVSREKKERFSLILESASTNQTSMYLCASNLLLQGPGDTEAFFGQGTRLTVV.

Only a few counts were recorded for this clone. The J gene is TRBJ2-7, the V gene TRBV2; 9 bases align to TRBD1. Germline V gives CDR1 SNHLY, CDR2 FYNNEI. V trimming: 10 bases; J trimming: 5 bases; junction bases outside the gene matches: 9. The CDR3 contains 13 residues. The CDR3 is CATPRWTGDEQYF. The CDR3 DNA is TGTGCCACCCCGCGGTGGACAGGGGACGAGCAGTACTTC.

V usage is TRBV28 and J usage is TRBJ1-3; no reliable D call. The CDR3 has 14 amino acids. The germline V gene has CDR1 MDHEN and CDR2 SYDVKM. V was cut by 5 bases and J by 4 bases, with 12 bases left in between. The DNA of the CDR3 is TGTGCCAGCAGTCTTGCCGGGTCCGGAAACACCATATATTTT. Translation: CASSLAGSGNTIYF. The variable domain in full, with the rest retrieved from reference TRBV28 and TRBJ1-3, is DVKVTQSSRYLVKRTGEKVFLECVQDMDHENMFWYRQDPGLGLRLIYFSYDVKMKEKGDIPEGYSVSREKKERFSLILESASTNQTSMYLCASSLAGSGNTIYFGEGSWLTVV.

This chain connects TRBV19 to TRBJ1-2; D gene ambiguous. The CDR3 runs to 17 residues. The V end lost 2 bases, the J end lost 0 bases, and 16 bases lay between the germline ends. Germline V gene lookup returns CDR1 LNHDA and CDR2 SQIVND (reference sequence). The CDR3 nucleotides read TGTGCCAGTAGTATAAAGTGGGCACGGCCGGCTAACTATGGCTACACCTTC. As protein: CASSIKWARPANYGYTF.

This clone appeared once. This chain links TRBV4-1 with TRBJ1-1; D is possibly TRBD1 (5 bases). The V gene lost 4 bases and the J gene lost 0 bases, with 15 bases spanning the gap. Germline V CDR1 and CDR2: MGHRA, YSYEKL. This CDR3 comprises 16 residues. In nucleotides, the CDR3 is TGCGCCAGCAGCCCCTTTGTCAGGGTCATGAACACTGAAGCTTTCTTT. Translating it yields CASSPFVRVMNTEAFF.

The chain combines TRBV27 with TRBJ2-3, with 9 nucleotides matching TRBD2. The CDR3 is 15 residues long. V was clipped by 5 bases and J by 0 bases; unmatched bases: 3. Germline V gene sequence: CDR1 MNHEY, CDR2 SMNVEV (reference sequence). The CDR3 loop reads CASSRLAASTDTQYF. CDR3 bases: TGTGCCAGCAGTCGACTAGCGGCTAGCACAGATACGCAGTATTTT.

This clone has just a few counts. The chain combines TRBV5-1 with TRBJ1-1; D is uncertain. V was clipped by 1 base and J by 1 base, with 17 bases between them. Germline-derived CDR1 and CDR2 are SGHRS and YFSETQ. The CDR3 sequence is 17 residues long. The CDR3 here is CASSLIGLGEGNTEAFF. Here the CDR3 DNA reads TGCGCCAGCAGCTTGATCGGGTTGGGTGAGGGGAACACTGAAGCTTTCTTT.

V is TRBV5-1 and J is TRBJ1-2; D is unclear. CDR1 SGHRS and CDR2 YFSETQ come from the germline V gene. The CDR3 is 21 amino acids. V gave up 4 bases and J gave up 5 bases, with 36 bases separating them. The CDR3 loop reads CASSLGSNTHGGLGGSYGYTF. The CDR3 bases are TGCGCCAGCAGCCTGGGATCAAATACCCACGGCGGATTGGGTGGTTCGTATGGCTACACCTTC.

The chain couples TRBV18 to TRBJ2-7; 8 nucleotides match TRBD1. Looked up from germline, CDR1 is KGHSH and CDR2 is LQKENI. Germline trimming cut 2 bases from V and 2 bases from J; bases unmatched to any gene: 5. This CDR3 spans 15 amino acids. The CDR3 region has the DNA TGTGCCAGCTCACCAAGGGACAGGCCAGCCTACGAGCAGTACTTC. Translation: CASSPRDRPAYEQYF. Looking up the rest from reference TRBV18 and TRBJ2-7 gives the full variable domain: NAGVMQNPRHLVRRRGQEARLRCSPMKGHSHVYWYRQLPEEGLKFMVYLQKENIIDESGMPKERFSAEFPKEGPSILRIQQVVRGDSAAYFCASSPRDRPAYEQYFGPGTRLTVT.

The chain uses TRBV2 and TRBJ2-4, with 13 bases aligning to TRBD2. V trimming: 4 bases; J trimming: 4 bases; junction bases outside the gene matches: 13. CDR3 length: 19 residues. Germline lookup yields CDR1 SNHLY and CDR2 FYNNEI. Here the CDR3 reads CASSVEGTSGTIRKNIQYF. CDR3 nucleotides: TGTGCCAGCAGTGTGGAGGGGACTAGCGGGACGATCCGAAAAAACATTCAGTACTTC.

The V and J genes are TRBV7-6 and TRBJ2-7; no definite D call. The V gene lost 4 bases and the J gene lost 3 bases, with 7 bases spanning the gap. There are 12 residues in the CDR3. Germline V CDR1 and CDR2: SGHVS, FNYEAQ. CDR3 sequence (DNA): TGTGCCAGCAGCTCAACGGGCTACGAGCAGTACTTC. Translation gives CASSSTGYEQYF.

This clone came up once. The CDR3 loop is CASSSDNSYEQYF. The CDR3 DNA sequence: TGCGCCAGCAGCTCGGACAACTCCTACGAGCAGTACTTC. The genes are TRBV5-1 and TRBJ2-7, with D possibly being TRBD1 (5 bases). The germline V gene has CDR1 SGHRS and CDR2 YFSETQ. The CDR3 totals 13 residues. The ends were cut back, 3 bases at V and 0 bases at J, with 7 bases in the middle.

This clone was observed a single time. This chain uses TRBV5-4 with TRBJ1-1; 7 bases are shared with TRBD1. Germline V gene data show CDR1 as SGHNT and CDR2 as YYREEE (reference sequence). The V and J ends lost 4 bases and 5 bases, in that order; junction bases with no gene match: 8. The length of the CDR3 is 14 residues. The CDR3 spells CASSVQGVRTEAFF. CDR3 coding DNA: TGTGCCAGCAGCGTCCAGGGGGTTAGGACTGAAGCTTTCTTT.

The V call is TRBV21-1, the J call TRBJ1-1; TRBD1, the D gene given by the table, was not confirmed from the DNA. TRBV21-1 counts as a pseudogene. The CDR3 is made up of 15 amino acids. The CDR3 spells CASSTRQGQNTEAFF. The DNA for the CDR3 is TGTGCCAGCAGCACACGACAGGGACAAAACACTGAAGCTTTCTTT.

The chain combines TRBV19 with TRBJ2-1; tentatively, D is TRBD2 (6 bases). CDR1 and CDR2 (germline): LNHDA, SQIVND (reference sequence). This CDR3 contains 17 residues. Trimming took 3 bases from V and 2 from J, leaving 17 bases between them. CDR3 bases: TGTGCCAGTAGTATTCAGGGAACTAGCATCCCCTACAATGAGCAGTTCTTC. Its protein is CASSIQGTSIPYNEQFF. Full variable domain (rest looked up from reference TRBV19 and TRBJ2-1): DGGITQSPKYLFRKEGQNVTLSCEQNLNHDAMYWYRQDPGQGLRLIYYSQIVNDFQKGDIAEGYSVSREKKESFPLTVTSAQKNPTAFYLCASSIQGTSIPYNEQFFGPGTRLTVL.

The CDR3 region is CASSFGQGKEPQHF. The CDR3 DNA is TGTGCCAGCAGTTTTGGACAGGGGAAAGAGCCCCAGCATTTT. The V call is TRBV28, the J call TRBJ1-5, with TRBD1 matching over 9 bases. V gave up 3 bases and J gave up 8 bases; unmatched junction bases: 5. This CDR3 region has 14 residues. The V gene's germline CDR1 is MDHEN and CDR2 SYDVKM. Drawing the rest from reference TRBV28 and TRBJ1-5, the complete variable domain is DVKVTQSSRYLVKRTGEKVFLECVQDMDHENMFWYRQDPGLGLRLIYFSYDVKMKEKGDIPEGYSVSREKKERFSLILESASTNQTSMYLCASSFGQGKEPQHFGDGTRLSIL.

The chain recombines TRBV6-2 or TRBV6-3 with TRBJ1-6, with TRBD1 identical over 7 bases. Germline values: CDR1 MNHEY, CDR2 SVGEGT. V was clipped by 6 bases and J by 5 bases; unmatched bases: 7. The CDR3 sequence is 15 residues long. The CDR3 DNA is TGTGCCAGCAGCCCTGAAGGGACAGATAATTCACCCCTCCACTTT. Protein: CASSPEGTDNSPLHF.

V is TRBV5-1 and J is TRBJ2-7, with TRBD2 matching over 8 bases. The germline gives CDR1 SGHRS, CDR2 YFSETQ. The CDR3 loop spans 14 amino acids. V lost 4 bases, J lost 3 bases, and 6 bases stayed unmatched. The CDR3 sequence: CASSLSGSFYEQYF. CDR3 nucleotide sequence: TGCGCCAGCAGCCTGAGCGGGAGTTTCTACGAGCAGTACTTC.

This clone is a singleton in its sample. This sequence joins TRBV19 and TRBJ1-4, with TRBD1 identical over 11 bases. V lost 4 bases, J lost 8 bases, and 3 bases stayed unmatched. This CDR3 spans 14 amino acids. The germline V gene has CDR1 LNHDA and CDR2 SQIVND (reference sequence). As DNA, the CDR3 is TGTGCCAGTAGTACGCGGGACAGGGGGGAAAAACTGTTTTTT. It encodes CASSTRDRGEKLFF.